Sequencing of this T cell receptor (beta chain) was carried out in a study of siplizumab effects on memory and regulatory T cells. The study's findings and limits: The naive T cell population seemed more diverse than memory cells and seemed a major contributor to the alloresponse. The Treg-derived share of mappable alloreactive CD4+ clones averaged about 69% with siplizumab and approximately 28% in controls.

Here immunoSEQ multiplex PCR was the method, and the copy in TCRdb shows in-frame clones only, minus some. The data hold tens of thousands of clones, with roughly 87% observed a single time. CDR1 SGDLS and CDR2 YYNGEE come from the germline V gene. This CDR3 contains 15 residues. After removal of 0 bases from V and 5 bases from J, the junction contained 5 bases not matched to a gene. As concerns this clone: What it binds is unknown.

The chain links TRBV9 to TRBJ2-5, with 9 bases fitting TRBD2. This TCR derives from a human donor in good health. The sequencing sample was made of naive CD8+ T cells sorted from blood. CDR3 coding DNA: TGTGCCAGCAGCGTAGTCGGCGGGGGGGCTGAGACCCAGTACTTC. Protein: CASSVVGGGAETQYF.